Listed here is a single T cell receptor beta chain. The data originate from a study of blood T cell repertoires in COVID-19. As for the study in general: The origin of the acute and convalescent COVID-19 samples was the United States, Italy and Spain. Sources were T cells, B-cell-depleted T cells, or PBMCs; the material itself was cDNA or gDNA.

Original processing notes: Estimates of nucleated cell counts were drawn from the amplification of reference gene primers. Libraries were prepared by immunoSEQ multiplex PCR; TCRdb keeps only in-frame clonotypes and omits some of them. V and J calls and clone size come straight from that table; D and trimming were deduced from the DNA. This table has 140,000 or so clones, around 87% appearing once. Trimming took 6 bases from V and 1 from J; bases not matched to a gene: 10. Germline loops: CDR1 ENHRY, CDR2 SYGVKD. This CDR3 comprises 17 residues. The J gene is TRBJ2-2, the V gene TRBV10-3; 8 bases fit TRBD2. The sequenced sample was peripheral blood. The clonotype comes from a man between 45 and 60 years old who had recovered from COVID-19. The CDR3 DNA reads TGTGCCATCAGCGCGACTTTCGGGGGGGAGAACACCGGGGAGCTGTTTTTT. As protein: CAISATFGGENTGELFF.